This T cell receptor beta chain appears in the sequencing data of a study of blood T cell repertoires in COVID-19. Turning to the study itself: Acute-phase and convalescent COVID-19 samples originated in the United States, Italy and Spain. Nucleic acid was either cDNA or gDNA, and it came from T cells, B-cell-depleted T cells, or PBMCs.

Only a few counts were recorded for this clone. J was trimmed by 3 bases and V by 7 bases; bases with no gene match: 8. CDR1 and CDR2 from the germline V gene are SQVTM and ANQGSEA. This CDR3 comprises 13 residues. As processed by the authors: Reference gene primers were amplified, and this amplification served to estimate nucleated cell counts. Data came from immunoSEQ multiplex PCR; TCRdb stores just in-frame clones and leaves some out. V and J calls and clone size are as listed in that table; D and trimming were resolved from the DNA. This table holds 250,000 to 350,000 clones, about 88% found once.

The chain combines TRBV29-1 with TRBJ2-7; 8 nucleotides match TRBD1. Sequencing was done on a sample of peripheral blood. The sequence was obtained from an older woman with acute or convalescent COVID-19. The CDR3 DNA reads as TGCAGCGGTTCAGGGGGCGAAGGCTACGAGCAGTACTTC. Its translation is CSGSGGEGYEQYF.